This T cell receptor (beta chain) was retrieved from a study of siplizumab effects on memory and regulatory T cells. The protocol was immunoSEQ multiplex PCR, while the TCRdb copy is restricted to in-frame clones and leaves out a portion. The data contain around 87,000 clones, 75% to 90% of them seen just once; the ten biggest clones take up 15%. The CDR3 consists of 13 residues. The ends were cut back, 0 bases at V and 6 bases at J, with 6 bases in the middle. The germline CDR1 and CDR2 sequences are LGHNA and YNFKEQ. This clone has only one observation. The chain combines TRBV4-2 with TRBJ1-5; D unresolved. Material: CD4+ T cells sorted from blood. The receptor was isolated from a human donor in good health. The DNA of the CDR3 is TGTGCCAGCAGCCAAGATTTAGGTCAGCCCCAGCATTTT. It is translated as CASSQDLGQPQHF.